This is a list of T cell receptor beta chains from one sample in a study of OX40 agonist ivuxolimab in advanced cancers. Clones were read by immunoSEQ multiplex PCR, and TCRdb kept only the in-frame ones, dropping some. Here the sample spans 13,000 to 15,000 clones, approximately 90% being singletons. The sample consisted of CD4+ or CD8+ T cells sorted from blood, taken in a trial of the OX40 agonist ivuxolimab. These receptor sequences come from an adult with an advanced solid tumor such as melanoma, head and neck, liver or kidney cancer. CDR3s include the opening cysteine and the closing phenylalanine or tryptophan. A D gene is named only where the DNA matches it firmly. Only some rows state a clone size, as once, few, many or a class for expanded clones.

D,V,size,J,DNA,CDR3
TRBD1,TRBV6-5,-,TRBJ2-1,TGTGCCAGCAGTCGACAGGGGACCTACAATGAGCAGTTCTTC,CASSRQGTYNEQFF
-,TRBV2,-,TRBJ1-5,TGTGCCAGCAAGGGCCAGGAGGGGATTCAGCCCCAGCATTTT,CASKGQEGIQPQHF
-,TRBV10-1,once,TRBJ2-3,TGCGCCAGCAGTGATGGCGGCACCACAGATACGCAGTATTTT,CASSDGGTTDTQYF
-,TRBV6-6,-,TRBJ2-1,TGTGCCAGCAGTTACTCGGGAACCCTCTCCTACAATGAGCAGTTCTTC,CASSYSGTLSYNEQFF
-,TRBV5-4,few,TRBJ1-6,TGTGCCAGCAGCTTGCTTGGGGTGAATGCCCCCCTCCACTTT,CASSLLGVNAPLHF
TRBD1,TRBV11-2,few,TRBJ2-1,TGTGCCAGCAGCCGGGTACAGGGGGTTAACAATGAGCAGTTCTTC,CASSRVQGVNNEQFF
TRBD1,TRBV7-2,-,TRBJ2-7,TGTGCCAGCAGCCCCGACAGGGGGCACGAGCAGTACTTC,CASSPDRGHEQYF
-,TRBV11-2,-,TRBJ1-6,TGTGCCAGCAGCCGACAACGTTCTAATTCACCCCTCCACTTT,CASSRQRSNSPLHF
-,TRBV28,-,TRBJ1-5,TGTGCCACCAACGTCCGGGAACTAAGATGGGCCCAGCATTTT,CATNVRELRWAQHF
-,TRBV11-2,-,TRBJ2-5,TGTGCCAGCAGCTTAGCCGGCCGGGGAGCCGTGGAGACCCAGTACTTC,CASSLAGRGAVETQYF
-,TRBV4-1,-,TRBJ1-5,TGCGCCAGCAGCCAAGTCTGGGGTAGCAATCAGCCCCAGCATTTT,CASSQVWGSNQPQHF
TRBD2,TRBV7-9,-,TRBJ2-5,TGTGCCAGCAGCTTAGAACTAGCGCAAGAGACCCAGTACTTC,CASSLELAQETQYF
TRBD1,TRBV19,-,TRBJ1-1,TGTGCCAGTAGACAAGACAGGGGGCCCGGGAACACTGAAGCTTTCTTT,CASRQDRGPGNTEAFF
TRBD2,TRBV5-1,-,TRBJ2-1,TGCGCCAGCAGCTCCGGGACTAGCGGGGGCTCCGAGAGTATTGGGTTCTTC,CASSSGTSGGSESIGFF
-,TRBV6-6,-,TRBJ2-1,TGTGCCAGCAGTTACTCAGGGGGGAAGGGGTACAATGAGCAGTTCTTC,CASSYSGGKGYNEQFF
-,TRBV5-1,-,TRBJ1-1,TGCGCCAGCAGCTTTAATAGGGGCCCCGCTGAAGCTTTCTTT,CASSFNRGPAEAFF
-,TRBV6-6,-,TRBJ1-2,TGTGCCAGCAGGACCGGGACATATTATGGCTACACCTTC,CASRTGTYYGYTF
TRBD2,TRBV19,once,TRBJ2-1,TGTGCCAGTAGTAGGGGGACTAGCGGGGCCACGGAGCAGTTCTTC,CASSRGTSGATEQFF
TRBD1,TRBV13,-,TRBJ1-6,TGTGCCAGCAGTGTAGAGGCCCAGGGGGCGAGCTCCTATAATTCACCCCTCCACTTT,CASSVEAQGASSYNSPLHF
-,TRBV19,-,TRBJ1-4,TGTGCCAGTAGTATAGTTGGGGGAGCTAATGAAAAACTGTTTTTT,CASSIVGGANEKLFF
-,TRBV10-3,-,TRBJ2-7,TGTGCCGTCCAAACCGGGCAGTCCTACGAGCAGTACTTC,CAVQTGQSYEQYF
-,TRBV29-1,-,TRBJ1-1,TGCAGCGTTGCTCAGTTAGCCACTGAAGCTTTCTTT,CSVAQLATEAFF
-,TRBV5-1,-,TRBJ1-1,TGCGCCAGCAGCTTACGGCAGGGAAGGAACACTGAAGCTTTCTTT,CASSLRQGRNTEAFF
-,TRBV27,-,TRBJ2-2,TGTGCCAGCACCCTGGGGGGCGCGAACACCGGGGAGCTGTTTTTT,CASTLGGANTGELFF
-,TRBV19,-,TRBJ2-3,TGTGCCAGTAGTCCGACAGGTAACACAGATACGCAGTATTTT,CASSPTGNTDTQYF
-,TRBV15,-,TRBJ2-7,TGTGCCACCAGCAGAGATCGACGGACAGCCTCCTACGAGCAGTACTTC,CATSRDRRTASYEQYF
-,TRBV27,-,TRBJ2-3,TGTGCCAGCAGTTTAGAGGGGGGAAATCTAAATACGCAGTATTTT,CASSLEGGNLNTQYF
-,TRBV29-1,-,TRBJ1-2,TGCAGCGTTGCCCGGGGGGAAAACTATGGCTACACCTTC,CSVARGENYGYTF
TRBD1,TRBV2,-,TRBJ2-7,TGTGCCAGCAGTGAAGTAAGAGGACAGGGAAGCGAGCAGTACTTC,CASSEVRGQGSEQYF
-,TRBV7-8,-,TRBJ1-1,TGTGCCAGCAGCCCCCGGGTGGGTGGAGGGAACACTGAAGCTTTCTTT,CASSPRVGGGNTEAFF
TRBD2,TRBV7-2,-,TRBJ2-7,TGTGCCAGCAGCTTAGTGCGGGGAGGGCAACAGCAGTACTTC,CASSLVRGGQQQYF
-,TRBV19,once,TRBJ1-1,TGTGCCAGCAAGAACATTGAGAACACTGAAGCTTTCTTT,CASKNIENTEAFF
-,TRBV18,-,TRBJ1-3,TGTGCCAGCTCGACGGACAGTTTCTCTGGAAACACCATATATTTT,CASSTDSFSGNTIYF
-,TRBV7-2,-,TRBJ2-5,TGTGCCAGCAGCCGAAGACAGGGACTAGACGGGACCCAGTACTTC,CASSRRQGLDGTQYF
-,TRBV2,-,TRBJ1-2,TGTGCCAGCATCGAAGAAGATGCGAGGTTGGGAGGCTACACCTTC,CASIEEDARLGGYTF